The present T cell receptor beta chain was sequenced within a study of T-cell reconstitution after alpha-beta-depleted transplantation in children. Study-wide results and caveats: Recipient T cells and thymic progenitors that survived were the source of the high TCRbeta diversity seen at day 60 in some patients. T-cell counts and diversity at one year following transplant were attributed mainly to newly produced T cells. Two months or so post-transplant, alpha-beta T cells reportedly derived from several hundred expanded graft clones.

This clonotype was detected ten times or more. Its specificity is not known. V was clipped by 3 bases and J by 0 bases, with 11 bases between them. The CDR3 loop spans 15 amino acids. Unique molecular identifiers were used in preparing the TCRbeta library. TCRdb re-analysed the PCR reads in MiXCR, keeping a single row per CDR3 protein. The table lists about 600,000 distinct CDR3 sequences, around 13% of them singletons, with 2% to 2.5% in the top ten. The TCR sequence derives from a male patient between 10 and 17 years old who had a stem cell transplant for acute myeloid leukemia, so the T cells may come from the graft donor. The source was PBMCs, mostly from graft donor cells, collected 360 days after TCRalphabeta/CD19-depleted stem cell transplant. The chain joins TRBV12-3 or TRBV12-4 to TRBJ2-5, with D tentatively TRBD1 (6 bases). The CDR3 loop reads CASSFGWTDQETQYF. CDR3 nucleotides: TGTGCCAGCAGTTTCGGCTGGACAGACCAAGAGACCCAGTACTTC.